This TCR beta chain came from a study of cytomegalovirus exposure and HLA in healthy donors (dated 2017 in TCRdb). Broadly, across the study: An earlier analysis of roughly 500 of the donors reported about 280 Gb of sequence data and around 100 million unique TCR beta sequences obtained from some 200 million T cells. An early release that covered roughly 600 HLA-typed donors contained about 300 gigabases of sequencing data and tens of millions of unique TCR sequences. The genetic ancestry cluster associated with self-reported Caucasian donors included roughly four fifths of the 398 genotyped donors. The study aimed to test whether signatures of past pathogen exposure could be identified by cataloging public T cell receptors. The study used immunosequencing to profile the T cell repertoires of more than 650 subjects and linked those repertoires to cytomegalovirus serostatus. Besides the first cohort of 550 to 750 subjects, a separate validation cohort made up of over 100 different subjects was used. High-throughput TCR immunosequencing, statistical association of individual TCRs with disease status, and machine learning were combined to predict cytomegalovirus infection status. In a later analysis, previously published TCR beta repertoires from 550 to 750 donors were re-analyzed and high-resolution HLA genotyping was added so that TCR occurrence patterns could be studied. The later analysis used no new phenotypic data to find candidate immune exposures, relying instead on TCR beta sequences and their occurrence across donors. An earlier analysis of 587 of the donors applied high-throughput TCR beta sequencing to assess whether each TCR beta V gene segment acted as functional or pseudogenic. Donor age, sex, ethnicity and CMV serostatus were compiled alongside the repertoire data. In a later genetic analysis, genome-wide SNP genotypes for about 55% of the roughly 700 donors were used, and that subset was treated as a discovery cohort. All discovery cohort repertoires had been generated on a single sequencing platform. HLA typing included class I and class II loci at four-digit resolution. The number of donors typed differed by locus, with roughly 620-640 for A, B, C, DRB1 and DQB1, roughly 550 for DQA1, about 610 for DPA1, and roughly 450 for DPB1. About 5 DR-DQ haplotypes were handled as single units for association and clustering, since linkage in the cohort was strong. Among some 400 genotyped donors of the cohort, an average of around 250,000 unique TCR beta nucleotide sequences was sequenced per donor, of which 15% to 20% were non-productive.

From the cysteine through the phenylalanine, the CDR3 covers 13 amino acids. Left in the record is the CDR3 DNA by itself, 39 bases read in frame from the first base. From a lookup of the germline V gene, CDR1 and CDR2 are WSHSY and SAAADI. Relative to germline, V is 3 bases shorter and J is 3 bases shorter, with 9 bases between their ends. The cohort comprised more than 550 healthy bone marrow donors. At the time of sampling, all cohort members were nominally healthy, though unrecorded immune exposures were likely present. The donor tested CMV seropositive, placing the donor among the 290 or so seropositive members of the cohort. A peripheral blood sample was collected from each donor, and TCR beta sequencing was performed on peripheral blood mononuclear cells. Genomic DNA was extracted from the blood cell samples with the Qiagen DNeasy Blood Extraction Kit. Worth noting for this clone: Its antigen is not yet known. The record has no base qualities; no much larger clone is one base away.

Overall study results and their limits: This cohort had only TCR beta chains sequenced, and the lack of alpha or paired-chain data limited which features could be detected. According to a later analysis, most CMV-associated TCR beta chains appeared to be HLA-restricted, and the HLA associations seemed to be driven largely by CMV exposure. Over 15 rarely observed V segments, including chromosome 9 orphons, were excluded from the earlier analysis of approximately 500 of the donors because counts were too low. Compared with the roughly 710-donor mean, donors in an Asian-associated ancestry cluster had fewer N-insertions in productive TCRs, according to a later genetic analysis. Correlated functional status among segregating V segments might be attributable to linkage disequilibrium, but an unknown experimental factor could not be ruled out. The classifier was reported to diagnose cytomegalovirus status with high specificity and sensitivity in both the original and validation cohorts. In vitro tests confirmed that three of the cytomegalovirus-associated TCR beta chains recognize cytomegalovirus antigens. A cluster of highly shared sequence variants was judged likely to be a technical artifact of the sequencing pipeline. A further reported finding was that TCR beta sequences accurately predicted the HLA-A and HLA-B alleles for most subjects in the first cohort. According to a later analysis, TCR association rates differed among HLA loci, with DRB1 alleles showing the most associated TCRs and HLA-C alleles showing the fewest. The authors suggested that the approach could potentially be extended to other disease states and immunological phenotypes. Sequencing depth was assumed to be roughly uniform across donors in the presence/absence analyses, though that assumption may not hold. Because the 87-base-pair reads could not distinguish some IMGT-functional V segments, including TRBV6-2 and TRBV6-3, those segments were excluded. Across donors, most TCR sequences were observed very rarely, whereas some public TCRs were present in many individuals. A later analysis associated about 16,000 TCR beta sequences with specific HLA alleles at a false discovery rate of 0.05. In a later analysis, HLA-associated TCR beta chains were found to be more clonally expanded and to have lower generation probabilities than equally common non-associated chains. HLA typing was unavailable for some donors at each locus, so association tests used only the typed subset. Several of the top co-occurrence clusters appeared to be linked to parvovirus B19, influenza, CMV and Epstein-Barr virus, according to a later analysis. In the study, some 160 TCR beta chains were listed as associated with cytomegalovirus. Strong co-occurrence of HLA alleles, especially DR and DQ, made assigning TCR associations to individual alleles difficult. In a later genetic analysis, a missense DCLRE1C variant was associated with V-gene and J-gene trimming of TCR beta chains, and the association was replicated in an independent cohort. Immune exposure information for the cohort was limited to CMV serostatus. In an earlier analysis of roughly 500 of the donors, most TCR beta V segments appeared in productive rearrangements about 87% or about 30% of the time, broadly matching IMGT annotations.

Library preparation was by the immunoSEQ multiplex PCR assay. The multiplex PCR relied on a mix of 60 forward primers for TCR Vbeta segments and 13 reverse primers for TCR Jbeta segments. The CDR3 region of rearranged TCR beta genes was amplified from genomic DNA with a multiplex PCR assay. Amplified TCR beta libraries were sequenced as 87-base-pair reads on the Illumina HiSeq System. For the original study's pipeline: A later analysis tallied roughly 78 million unique TCR beta chains across the 640 or so repertoires, and approximately 12 million of those chains were shared by two or more donors. A nearest-neighbor algorithm error-corrected the raw reads and collapsed the reads into unique sequences, merging closely related sequences to remove PCR and sequencing errors. V, D and J gene segments were assigned by aligning CDR3 sequences to IMGT reference sequences. For a sequence to be retained, a match of at least six nucleotides was required to both a V gene segment and a J gene segment. Rearrangements were called productive when the CDR3 lacked stop codons and stayed in frame with V and J; all others were non-productive. Following IMGT convention, CDR3 was defined as the stretch from the second conserved V-encoded cysteine to the conserved J-encoded phenylalanine. The earlier analysis of about 620 of the donors excluded sequences that lacked an unambiguous match to a single V gene segment. An earlier analysis of just under 600 of the donors called V segments functional above 56.7% productive rearrangements and segregating when the between-donor standard deviation exceeded 5%. A statistical classification framework was developed to diagnose cytomegalovirus status using the catalog of TCR beta chain sequences. In a later analysis, TCR nucleotide sequences were compared against IMGT/GENE-DB human TR gene sequences so that V and J genes could be assigned. Using the TCRdist pipeline, a later analysis assigned CDR3 sequences along with most-parsimonious VDJ recombination scenarios. In a later analysis, each TCR beta chain was defined by its CDR3 amino acid sequence together with its V-gene family, and reads without a unique V-gene family were excluded. In a later analysis, around 600 highly shared, low-generation-probability nucleotide sequences were removed to address suspected cross-contamination and a sequencing artifact. In a later analysis, a clonal expansion index was calculated for each public chain from normalized within-repertoire ranks of inferred template counts. In a later analysis, generation probabilities were computed using a VDJ recombination model fitted to out-of-frame rearrangements, and the results were checked against IGoR. A later analysis scored TCR-TCR, TCR-HLA and TCR-CMV co-occurrence with hypergeometric tests, applying a repertoire-size bias correction to TCR pairs. A later analysis estimated false discovery rates by permuting HLA or CMV assignments 20 times. In a later analysis, co-occurring TCRs were grouped using DBSCAN, with TCRdist sequence similarity added in when clustering inside HLA-allele-positive subsets. Repertoires with fewer than 30,000 or more than 120,000 public chains were left out of co-occurrence clustering, as were about 5 repertoires with anomalous nucleotide sharing. What TCRdb holds here is the immuneACCESS table cut down to in-frame rearrangements. Part of the clones is not present; checked against another copy, under half of the missing clones reflect an unresolved V gene, and the others are unexplained. V and J calls and clone size are those listed in that table; D and trimming were worked out from the DNA. The sample data list some 89,000 clones, and about 81% of these were observed just once. Of the sample, 4.1% falls within the top ten clones.

The chain employs TRBV10-2 and TRBJ2-7; the D gene is possibly TRBD1, with 6 bases matching. The sequence came from a woman between 35 and 50 years old in good health and CMV-seropositive. What was sequenced was PBMCs. The DNA sequence reads TGCGCCAGCAGTGAACAGGGTCGCTACGAGCAGTACTTC. Translation gives CASSEQGRYEQYF.